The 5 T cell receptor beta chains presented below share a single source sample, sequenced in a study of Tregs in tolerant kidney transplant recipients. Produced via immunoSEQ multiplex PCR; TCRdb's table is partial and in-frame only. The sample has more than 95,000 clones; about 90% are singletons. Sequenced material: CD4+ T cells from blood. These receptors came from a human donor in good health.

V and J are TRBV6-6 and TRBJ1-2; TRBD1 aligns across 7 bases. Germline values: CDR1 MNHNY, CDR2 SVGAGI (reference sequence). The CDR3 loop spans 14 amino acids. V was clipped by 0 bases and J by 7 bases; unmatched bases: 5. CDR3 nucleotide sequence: TGTGCCAGCAGTTACTCGCAGGGGGGTGTTGGCTACACCTTC. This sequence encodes CASSYSQGGVGYTF.

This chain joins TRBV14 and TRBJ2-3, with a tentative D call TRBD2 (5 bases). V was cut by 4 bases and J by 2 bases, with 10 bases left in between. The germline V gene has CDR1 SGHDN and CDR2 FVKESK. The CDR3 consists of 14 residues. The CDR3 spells CASSRWTSTDTQYF. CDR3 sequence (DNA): TGTGCCAGCAGCCGGTGGACTTCCACAGATACGCAGTATTTT.

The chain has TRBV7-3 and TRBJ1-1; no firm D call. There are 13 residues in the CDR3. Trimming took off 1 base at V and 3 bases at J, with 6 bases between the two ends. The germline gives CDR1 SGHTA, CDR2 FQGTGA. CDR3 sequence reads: CASSLMTDTEAFF. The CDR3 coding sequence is TGTGCCAGCAGCTTAATGACGGACACTGAAGCTTTCTTT.

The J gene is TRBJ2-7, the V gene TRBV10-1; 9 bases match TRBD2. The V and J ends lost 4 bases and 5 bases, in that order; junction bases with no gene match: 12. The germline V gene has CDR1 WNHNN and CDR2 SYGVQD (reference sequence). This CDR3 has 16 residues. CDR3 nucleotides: TGCGCCAGCAGTGCTGTTAGCGGGAGTTCCTTCCACGAGCAGTACTTC. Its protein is CASSAVSGSSFHEQYF.

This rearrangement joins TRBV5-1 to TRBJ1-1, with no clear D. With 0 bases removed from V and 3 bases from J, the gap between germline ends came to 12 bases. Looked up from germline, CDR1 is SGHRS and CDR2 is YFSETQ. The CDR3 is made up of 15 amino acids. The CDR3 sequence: CASSLGGSLDTEAFF. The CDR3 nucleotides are TGCGCCAGCAGCTTGGGAGGGTCCCTAGACACTGAAGCTTTCTTT.